These 17 T cell receptor beta chains share one sample of origin, sequenced in a study of spatial heterogeneity in lung cancer. As for time point: sample taken at primary tumor resection. Sequencing of whole RNA from tumor, nontumor lung or frozen PBMC involved no sorting. MiXCR was run by TCRdb on the 5' RACE reads, yielding one entry per CDR3 protein. Here the sample spans approximately 12,000 distinct CDR3 sequences, approximately 5% being singletons. Sample: lung tumor tissue, taken at surgery. These receptors were obtained from a human donor with early-stage non-small cell lung cancer.

With regard to this clonotype: For a library built for alpha chains, this beta chain is a stray read; little rests on its size. The chain recombines TRBV14 with TRBJ1-2; D is unclear. Germline V gene lookup returns CDR1 SGHDN and CDR2 FVKESK. V gave up 0 bases and J gave up 4 bases, with 12 bases separating them. The CDR3 extends over 15 amino acids. This CDR3 reads CASSQDLGQSYGYTF. The DNA of the CDR3 is TGTGCCAGCAGCCAAGATTTAGGGCAGAGCTATGGCTACACCTTC.

This clonotype was observed at least ten times. The library was designed around alpha chains, so this beta chain is a stray read whose abundance carries little weight. The V and J genes are TRBV29-1 and TRBJ1-1, with 7 bases that match TRBD1. The length of the CDR3 is 13 residues. With 2 bases clipped from V and 5 bases from J, the junction kept 5 bases outside the gene matches. Germline V gene data show CDR1 as SQVTM and CDR2 as ANQGSEA. CDR3: CSVEIDRVTEAFF. CDR3 nucleotide sequence: TGCAGCGTTGAAATAGACAGGGTGACTGAAGCTTTCTTT.

This clonotype was counted many times. The library was prepared for alpha chains; this beta chain is a stray read, so its frequency means little. The chain joins TRBV7-3 to TRBJ2-5, with 7 bases aligning to TRBD2. Trimming took 0 bases from V and 3 from J; bases not matched to a gene: 4. In germline, CDR1 is SGHTA, CDR2 FQGTGA. The CDR3 length is 15 residues. CDR3 sequence: CASSLTGGPEETQYF. CDR3 nucleotides: TGTGCCAGCAGCTTAACGGGAGGGCCGGAAGAGACCCAGTACTTC.

The table lists this clonotype with many counts. The library was designed around alpha chains, so this beta chain is a stray read whose abundance carries little weight. CDR3 nucleotide sequence: TGTGCCAGCAGCCAAGGACAGGGAGCAATTTCACCCCTCCACTTT. It is translated as CASSQGQGAISPLHF. V gene TRBV3-1 combines with J gene TRBJ1-6, with TRBD1 identical over 7 bases. Looked up from germline, CDR1 is LGHDT and CDR2 is YNNKEL (reference sequence). CDR3 length: 15 amino acids. The V gene end was trimmed by 1 base and the J gene end by 9 bases; junction bases not matched to a gene: 6.

This clonotype was counted at least ten times. This beta chain came through as a stray read in a library set up for alpha chains, and its size says little. The CDR3 loop is CASSSLPPGQPQHF. The CDR3 region has the DNA TGTGCCAGCAGTTCCCTTCCCCCGGGCCAGCCCCAGCATTTT. The V call is TRBV6-5, the J call TRBJ1-5; D ambiguous. This CDR3 is 14 amino acids long. Germline CDR1 reads MNHEY; CDR2 reads SVGAGI. Trimming stripped 4 bases from V and 7 bases from J, with 14 bases between.

The table lists this clonotype with many counts. Because this beta chain is a stray read in a library intended to capture alpha chains, its abundance should not be given much weight. The V and J genes are TRBV19 and TRBJ1-4, with no clear D. V lost 6 bases and J 2 bases, leaving 7 bases between the germline ends. The germline gives CDR1 LNHDA, CDR2 SQIVND (reference sequence). The CDR3 is made up of 13 amino acids. The CDR3 DNA reads TGTGCCAGTAGGGACCACACTAATGAAAAACTGTTTTTT. Amino acids: CASRDHTNEKLFF.

This clonotype was seen at least ten times. As an off-target read in a library built for alpha chains, this beta chain has a frequency of little significance. This chain links TRBV10-3 with TRBJ1-3, with D unclear. There are 17 residues in the CDR3. Between the trimmed V and J ends, which lost 1 base and 0 bases, there was a span of 13 bases. Germline V gives CDR1 ENHRY, CDR2 SYGVKD. Written as DNA, the CDR3 is TGTGCCATCAGTGAGTTTGAGAGGCCAGTCTCTGGAAACACCATATATTTT. It encodes CAISEFERPVSGNTIYF.

On this clonotype: Found in a library prepared for alpha chains, this beta chain is an off-target read, and its abundance has little meaning. The chain joins TRBV7-6 to TRBJ2-3; D gene ambiguous. CDR3 size: 14 residues. Trimming pared 2 bases from V and 2 bases from J, leaving 8 bases between. Germline lookup yields CDR1 SGHVS and CDR2 FNYEAQ. Here the CDR3 reads CASSLQEYTDTQYF. The CDR3, as DNA: TGTGCCAGCAGCTTACAGGAATACACAGATACGCAGTATTTT.

In this sample, this clonotype turned up many times. A library prepared for alpha chains yielded this beta chain as an off-target read; its size is of little meaning. The genes are TRBV25-1 and TRBJ1-2, with D perhaps TRBD1 (5 bases). The germline CDR1 and CDR2 sequences are MGHDK and SYGVNS. The CDR3 extends over 13 amino acids. V was shortened by 3 bases and J by 5 bases, with 10 bases between the two germline ends. The CDR3 sequence is CASSDGAVYGYTF. The CDR3 region has the DNA TGTGCCAGCAGTGACGGGGCAGTTTATGGCTACACCTTC.

A note on this clonotype: With the library built for alpha chains, this beta chain is off target and its frequency is not meaningful. The CDR3 reads CASSWTGGAEAFF. In DNA, the CDR3 is TGCGCCAGCAGCTGGACAGGGGGCGCTGAAGCTTTCTTT. This chain connects TRBV5-1 to TRBJ1-1, with TRBD1 matching 11 bases. The CDR3 length is 13 residues. Germline CDR1 is SGHRS and CDR2 is YFSETQ. With 3 bases clipped from V and 6 bases from J, the junction kept 1 base outside the gene matches. The full variable domain, completed using reference TRBV5-1 and TRBJ1-1, is KAGVTQTPRYLIKTRGQQVTLSCSPISGHRSVSWYQQTPGQGLQFLFEYFSETQRNKGNFPGRFSGRQFSNSRSEMNVSTLELGDSALYLCASSWTGGAEAFFGQGTRLTVV.

This clonotype was seen ten or more times. This beta chain appears as a stray read in a library generated for alpha chains; its size is not informative. The chain links TRBV7-9 to TRBJ2-7; 7 bases match TRBD1. The CDR3 loop spans 13 amino acids. Germline CDR1 and CDR2: SEHNR and FQNEAQ (reference sequence). The ends lost 5 bases at V and 3 bases at J; junction bases unmatched: 4. The CDR3 region has the DNA TGTGCCAGCAGCCGACAGGGTCGCTACGAGCAGTACTTC. Protein: CASSRQGRYEQYF.

This clonotype was counted many times. As an off-target read in a library built for alpha chains, this beta chain has a frequency of little significance. The rearrangement joins TRBV6-5 to TRBJ1-2; TRBD1 agrees at 8 bases. CDR3 length: 15 residues. The V and J ends lost 8 bases and 4 bases, in that order; junction bases with no gene match: 12. CDR1 is MNHEY and CDR2 is SVGAGI in the germline V gene. Written as DNA, the CDR3 is TGTGCCAGCCTACCGGGGGACAGGCGGATCTATGGCTACACCTTC. Protein: CASLPGDRRIYGYTF.

The sample holds many counts of this clonotype. This beta chain is an off-target read within a library intended for alpha chains, so its frequency means little. The CDR3 bases are TGCGCCAGCAGCGCGACTAGCGGCCAAGAGACCCAGTACTTC. This translates into CASSATSGQETQYF. The rearrangement uses TRBV5-1 and TRBJ2-5, with 9 bases fitting TRBD2. J was trimmed by 1 base and V by 4 bases; bases with no gene match: 2. The germline V gene has CDR1 SGHRS and CDR2 YFSETQ. CDR3 size: 14 residues.

This clonotype was detected many times. This beta chain appears as a stray read in a library generated for alpha chains; its size is not informative. The gene calls are TRBV3-1 and TRBJ1-1, with D perhaps TRBD1 (5 bases). The CDR3 extends over 16 amino acids. In germline, CDR1 is LGHDT, CDR2 YNNKEL (reference sequence). The V gene lost 4 bases and the J gene lost 1 base, with 16 bases spanning the gap. This chain's CDR3 is CASSLFLVQGNTEAFF. CDR3 DNA sequence: TGTGCCAGCAGCCTCTTCCTTGTGCAGGGGAACACTGAAGCTTTCTTT.

This clonotype appeared many times. This beta chain appears as a stray read in a library generated for alpha chains; its size is not informative. J is TRBJ2-5 and V is TRBV7-2, with 9 nucleotides matching TRBD1. CDR3 size: 14 residues. Losses at the gene ends were 5 bases for V and 5 bases for J; bases not matched to a gene: 6. The V gene's germline CDR1 is SGHTA and CDR2 FQGNSA. The CDR3 DNA follows: TGTGCCAGCAGCCGCGGACAGGGGAGGGAGACCCAGTACTTC. Translation: CASSRGQGRETQYF.

A note on this clonotype: This beta chain lies outside the target of a library built for alpha chains; its clone size means little. The chain links TRBV20-1 to TRBJ1-1, with 7 bases matching TRBD1. This CDR3 has 15 amino acids. Germline V lookup: CDR1 DFQATT, CDR2 SNEGSKA (reference sequence). V shed 1 base, J shed 0 bases, and the junction held 5 bases outside the gene matches. CDR3 DNA: TGCAGTGCTAGAGTCCCGGGACAGATGAACACTGAAGCTTTCTTT. Encoded protein: CSARVPGQMNTEAFF.

Note on this clonotype: A much larger clone is a single base away; this may be a read error. For a library built for alpha chains, this beta chain is a stray read; little rests on its size. The chain recombines TRBV6-5 with TRBJ1-6; a possible D gene is TRBD1 (6 bases). This CDR3 comprises 16 residues. CDR1 is MNHEY, CDR2 SVGAGI, per germline. V dropped 0 bases and J dropped 9 bases, with 15 bases sitting between them. The chain's CDR3 is CASSYSGGGEVSPLHF. Written as DNA, the CDR3 is TGTGCCAGCAGTTACTCGGGGGGGGGCGAGGTTTCACCCCTCCACTTT.